The 15 T cell receptor beta chains below come from one sample, sequenced in a study of human T cells and chemical hapten exposure. TCRdb analysed the 5' RACE reads with MiXCR anew, one entry per CDR3 protein. This table has 150,000 or so distinct CDR3 sequences, 3.5% to 5% appearing once. From whole blood left unfractionated, total RNA was extracted. These TCRs come from a female donor in good health.

This clonotype was counted ten times or more. The genes are TRBV20-1 and TRBJ2-7; 8 bases match TRBD1. J was trimmed by 0 bases and V by 4 bases; bases with no gene match: 17. Germline V gives CDR1 DFQATT, CDR2 SNEGSKA (reference sequence). This CDR3 region has 18 residues. The CDR3 sequence is CSATRLRGQFVSSYEQYF. CDR3 coding DNA: TGCAGTGCTACCCGACTCAGGGGGCAGTTTGTGAGCTCCTACGAGCAGTACTTC.

This clonotype was seen ten or more times. The rearrangement links TRBV5-6 to TRBJ2-1; the D is unclear. CDR1 SGHDT and CDR2 YYEEEE come from the germline V gene. This CDR3 is 14 amino acids long. The V end lost 4 bases, the J end lost 2 bases, and 10 bases lay between the germline ends. The CDR3 spells CASSRKGTYNEQFF. The CDR3 nucleotides are TGTGCCAGCAGCCGCAAAGGAACCTACAATGAGCAGTTCTTC.

J is TRBJ2-1 and V is TRBV6-1; a possible D gene is TRBD2 (5 bases). The CDR3 contains 13 residues. Germline-derived CDR1 and CDR2 are MNHNS and SASEGT. Trimming removed 5 bases at V and 9 bases at J, with 14 bases between. CDR3 residues: CASSRATEGEQFF. The DNA for the CDR3 is TGTGCCAGCAGTCGGGCAACAGAGGGTGAGCAGTTCTTC.

This clonotype was counted ten times or more. V and J are TRBV11-2 and TRBJ1-6, with D maybe TRBD1 (5 bases). Trimming removed 3 bases from V and 10 bases from J, with 10 bases in between. This CDR3 spans 13 amino acids. Germline assignment: CDR1 SGHAT and CDR2 FQNNGV. The CDR3 sequence: CASSFLRVSPLHF. CDR3 nucleotides: TGTGCCAGCAGCTTTCTCAGGGTCTCACCCCTCCACTTT.

The table lists this clonotype with many counts. The J gene is TRBJ2-6, the V gene TRBV3-1; D not certain. The CDR3 runs 15 residues. Per germline, CDR1 LGHDT and CDR2 YNNKEL (reference sequence). V lost 3 bases and J 4 bases, leaving 10 bases between the germline ends. The chain's CDR3 is CASSQVLGGANVLTF. CDR3 coding DNA: TGTGCCAGCAGCCAGGTGCTGGGGGGGGCCAACGTCCTGACTTTC. The full variable domain, in which reference TRBV3-1 and TRBJ2-6 provide the parts outside the CDR3, is DTAVSQTPKYLVTQMGNDKSIKCEQNLGHDTMYWYKQDSKKFLKIMFSYNNKELIINETVPNRFSPKSPDKAHLNLHINSLELGDSAVYFCASSQVLGGANVLTFGAGSRLTVL.

This clonotype was seen many times. The chain carries TRBV28 and TRBJ1-5, with D uncertain. V was trimmed by 10 bases and J by 5 bases, leaving 12 bases between them. CDR1 and CDR2 (germline): MDHEN, SYDVKM. CDR3 length: 12 residues. DNA for the CDR3: TGTGCCATCAAGTCGGTACATCAGCCCCAGCATTTT. Encoded protein: CAIKSVHQPQHF.

The table lists this clonotype with many counts. The CDR3 here is CASSESAGGSTDTQYF. The CDR3 nucleotides are TGTGCCAGCAGTGAATCAGCGGGGGGGAGCACAGATACGCAGTATTTT. The rearrangement joins TRBV6-4 to TRBJ2-3; TRBD2 aligns across 10 bases. The length of the CDR3 is 16 residues. Germline V gene sequence: CDR1 MRHNA, CDR2 SNTAGT. V lost 3 bases and J lost 0; bases outside the gene matches: 3.

This clonotype has ten or more counts. V is TRBV12-3 or TRBV12-4 and J is TRBJ2-1, with TRBD2 identical over 8 bases. The V gene end was trimmed by 6 bases and the J gene end by 8 bases; junction bases not matched to a gene: 9. The CDR3 sequence is 14 residues long. CDR3 DNA: TGTGCCAGCAGCTTGGGGCGGGGGGCCGATGAGCAGTTCTTC. As protein: CASSLGRGADEQFF.

This clonotype occurred many times. The J gene is TRBJ1-1, the V gene TRBV6-2 or TRBV6-3, with 9 bases matching TRBD1. Trimming took 6 bases from V and 0 from J; bases not matched to a gene: 23. There are 21 residues in the CDR3. The germline V gene has CDR1 MNHEY and CDR2 SVGEGT. The CDR3 region is CASSSQPSGTGRRNVNTEAFF. In nucleotides, the CDR3 is TGTGCCAGCAGCTCCCAACCCTCCGGGACAGGGAGGAGAAATGTGAACACTGAAGCTTTCTTT.

There are a few counts of this clonotype. The chain couples TRBV20-1 to TRBJ1-2; maybe TRBD1 (5 bases). The CDR3 is 17 residues long. V shed 0 bases and J shed 7 bases, with 24 bases lying between them. The germline V gene encodes CDR1 DFQATT and CDR2 SNEGSKA (reference sequence). The CDR3 region has the DNA TGCAGTGCTAGAGATGTCTATTCGGGGCGCCGGGCTTGTGGCTACACCTTC. Protein: CSARDVYSGRRACGYTF.

This clonotype was detected many times. The rearrangement joins TRBV20-1 to TRBJ2-3, with D perhaps being TRBD1 or TRBD2 (5 bases each). Germline V lookup: CDR1 DFQATT, CDR2 SNEGSKA (reference sequence). V lost 0 bases and J lost 6, with 13 bases in between. This CDR3 region has 14 residues. In DNA, the CDR3 is TGCAGTGCTAGAGATGGGGGTGCCAGGGATACGCAGTATTTT. Residues: CSARDGGARDTQYF.

This clonotype was counted ten times or more. The genes are TRBV19 and TRBJ1-2; 8 bases agree with TRBD1. This CDR3 contains 15 residues. Per germline, CDR1 LNHDA and CDR2 SQIVND (reference sequence). J gave up 7 bases and V 6 bases, and 13 bases lay outside the gene matches. The chain's CDR3 is CASSAAGTGFFGYTF. As DNA, the CDR3 is TGTGCCAGTAGCGCCGCCGGGACAGGCTTTTTTGGCTACACCTTC.

This clonotype was detected ten times or more. The V and J genes are TRBV29-1 and TRBJ2-7; D possibly uses TRBD1 or TRBD2 (5 bases each). The ends were cut back, 5 bases at V and 0 bases at J, with 17 bases in the middle. Germline CDR1 is SQVTM and CDR2 is ANQGSEA. CDR3 size: 15 residues. The CDR3 nucleotides are TGCAGCGTTAGTGAGGGGCCTGGCCTCTCCTACGAGCAGTACTTC. The encoded protein is CSVSEGPGLSYEQYF.

At least ten counts were recorded for this clonotype. The rearrangement links TRBV11-2 to TRBJ2-6, with a possible D match to TRBD2 (6 bases). The germline V gene encodes CDR1 SGHAT and CDR2 FQNNGV. Trimming shortened V by 6 bases and J by 0 bases, and 24 bases separated the two germline ends. The CDR3 extends over 20 amino acids. The CDR3 nucleotides read TGTGCCAGCAGTGCCTATATCAGGGAGGTGTCACCCTCTGGGGCCAACGTCCTGACTTTC. It codes for CASSAYIREVSPSGANVLTF.

This clonotype was observed many times. This chain joins TRBV7-2 and TRBJ2-7; D perhaps matches TRBD1 (6 bases). CDR1 is SGHTA, CDR2 FQGNSA, per germline. This CDR3 has 16 residues. V gave up 5 bases and J gave up 1 base, with 18 bases separating them. CDR3 sequence reads: CASSLRHGQRSYEQYF. CDR3 coding DNA: TGTGCCAGCAGCCTTAGACATGGACAGAGATCCTACGAGCAGTACTTC.